This paragraph reports one T cell receptor (beta chain). The antigen remains undetermined. Only in-frame clones appear in the TCRdb table, and some are missing; sequencing was by immunoSEQ multiplex PCR. The sample lists about 12,000 clones; around 91% were seen once. The data derive from a study of blood T cell dynamics during melanoma immunotherapy. Overall study: Metastatic melanoma patients received first-line pembrolizumab or nivolumab plus ipilimumab.

Stated time point: week 3, after first cycle of checkpoint inhibitor. One draw preceded checkpoint blockade; another followed its first cycle at week 3. Apart from a couple of fast progressors, RECIST 1.1 response was judged 12 weeks post-infusion. Regarding the study as a whole: Immune-effector CD8+ cells best matched cell-free DNA CDR3 sequences and were most clonal.

CDR1 is MNHNS and CDR2 is SASEGT in the germline V gene. The CDR3 is 13 amino acids. The J segment lost 6 bases and the V segment lost 7 bases, leaving 3 bases of the junction unmatched. J is TRBJ2-2 and V is TRBV6-1, with 9 bases fitting TRBD1. The TCR originated in a human donor with melanoma. The specimen was effector memory CD8+ T cells from blood, collected from a patient treated with checkpoint blockade. CDR3 sequence (DNA): TGTGCCAGCATTTGGACAGGGGCCGGGGAGCTGTTTTTT. It translates to CASIWTGAGELFF.